This is a list of T cell receptor beta chains from one sample in a study of neoadjuvant anti-PD-1 for oral cavity cancer. Measured with immunoSEQ multiplex PCR; TCRdb has only the in-frame clones, and not every one. The table lists under 15,000 clones, about 59% of them singletons, with less than 3% in the top ten. The source was PBMCs, collected before nivolumab (anti-PD-1) treatment. Receptors were obtained from a person aged 35-79 years with oral cavity squamous cell carcinoma. The CDR3 runs from the conserved cysteine through the conserved F or W. Fields, in order: J gene, D gene, clone size, V gene, CDR3 DNA, CDR3 protein. A D gene is named only where the DNA matches it firmly. Size is stated for part of the rows, as once, few or many counts, or as a class when the clone is expanded.

>TRBJ2-3|.|few|TRBV12-5
TGTGCTAGTGGTTTGGTTAGCGCGCGGCCGCAGTATTTT
CASGLVSARPQYF
>TRBJ1-6|.|few|TRBV6-6
TGTGCCAGCAGGGGGGTAGGGGAAAATAATTCACCCCTCCACTTT
CASRGVGENNSPLHF
>TRBJ2-1|.|once|TRBV14
TGTGCCAGCAGCCAAGTCCCTGGGATAAGGCACATAATTGGGAACAATGAGCAGTTCTTC
CASSQVPGIRHIIGNNEQFF
>TRBJ1-2|.|.|TRBV19
TGTGCCAGTAGTTCGGGATATACAGACACTCCATCTAACTATGGCTACACCTTC
CASSSGYTDTPSNYGYTF
>TRBJ2-7|.|.|TRBV29-1
TGCAGCGTTGTCCCACAGCTGAGCTCCTACGAGCAGTACTTC
CSVVPQLSSYEQYF
>TRBJ1-2|TRBD1|few|TRBV28
TGTGCCAGCAGTCAAGAAGCCGGGACAGGGTTGGTGCCTAACTATGGCTACACCTTC
CASSQEAGTGLVPNYGYTF
>TRBJ1-1|.|few|TRBV11-2
TGTGCCAGCAGCTTATCTTTCAGGGGAGACGCTGAAGCTTTCTTT
CASSLSFRGDAEAFF
>TRBJ2-6|.|.|TRBV6-6
TGTGCCAGCAGTTACTCACCGTACTCTGGGGCCAACGTCCTGACTTTC
CASSYSPYSGANVLTF
>TRBJ1-2|.|few|TRBV5-1
TGCGCCAGCAGCTCGAGGGACGGACAAGGTTATGGCTACACCTTC
CASSSRDGQGYGYTF
>TRBJ2-7|TRBD2|.|TRBV15
TGTGCCACCAGCAGAGATTTGACTAGCGGGAGGACGGAGCAGTACTTC
CATSRDLTSGRTEQYF
>TRBJ2-7|TRBD1|.|TRBV5-4
TGTGCCAGCAGCTGGGACAGGAGCTCCTACGAGCAGTACTTC
CASSWDRSSYEQYF
>TRBJ2-3|.|.|TRBV5-6
TGTGCCAGCAGCTGGGGGGACACAGATACGCAGTATTTT
CASSWGDTDTQYF
>TRBJ2-2|TRBD2|.|TRBV19
TGTGCCAGTAGTATAATACAGCCCGGGACTAGCGGGGCCGGGACCGGGGAGCTGTTTTTT
CASSIIQPGTSGAGTGELFF
>TRBJ2-7|TRBD2|.|TRBV4-1
TGCGCCAGCAGCCAAACGGGAGGGTACGAGCAGTACTTC
CASSQTGGYEQYF
>TRBJ1-2|TRBD1|few|TRBV6-5
TGTGCCAGCAGTCTAACAGGGGGCGGAAACTATGGCTACACCTTC
CASSLTGGGNYGYTF
>TRBJ2-7|.|.|TRBV27
TGTGCCAGCAAAGGTGCGGGAACAGGCGAGCAGTACTTC
CASKGAGTGEQYF
>TRBJ2-4|.|.|TRBV5-4
TGTGCCAGCAGCTTGTTAGGGGGACGCAAAAACATTCAGTACTTC
CASSLLGGRKNIQYF
>TRBJ2-3|.|.|TRBV5-1
TGCGCCAGCAGCTTGGGTCCAAGCACAGATACGCAGTATTTT
CASSLGPSTDTQYF
>TRBJ2-7|.|.|TRBV12-5
TGTGCTAGTGGTTTGGTAAGAGGGGGGGAGCAGTACTTC
CASGLVRGGEQYF
>TRBJ1-4|.|.|TRBV9
TGTGCCAGCAGCTTCGGCGGGGATGAAAAACTGTTTTTT
CASSFGGDEKLFF
>TRBJ2-1|TRBD2|few|TRBV5-1
TGCGCCAGCAGCTGGACACCGACTAGCGGGGGGTCTGAGCAGTTCTTC
CASSWTPTSGGSEQFF
>TRBJ2-7|.|.|TRBV29-1
TGCAGCGTAGCAGGGGCCGAGCAGTACTTC
CSVAGAEQYF
>TRBJ2-5|.|once|TRBV5-1
TGCGCCAGCAGCTTGTCAGGCAGTCTAAAAGAGACCCAGTACTTC
CASSLSGSLKETQYF
>TRBJ2-2|.|.|TRBV30
TGTGCCTGGAGGTGGTCAGGGACGGGGGAGCTGTTTTTT
CAWRWSGTGELFF
>TRBJ1-2|.|few|TRBV6-5
TGTGCCAGCCGATCGCTGGGACACTATGGCTACACCTTC
CASRSLGHYGYTF
>TRBJ1-1|.|few|TRBV10-3
TGTGCCACCACGCCTGGACAGAACACTGAAGCTTTCTTT
CATTPGQNTEAFF
>TRBJ1-2|.|once|TRBV5-1
TGCGCCAGCAGCGGAAGGGACTATGGCTACACCTTC
CASSGRDYGYTF
>TRBJ2-7|.|few|TRBV11-2
TGTGCCAGCAGCCAAGCTTACGAGCAGTACTTC
CASSQAYEQYF
>TRBJ1-1|.|.|TRBV5-1
TGCGCCAGCAGTAATCAGGCTATGAACACTGAAGCTTTCTTT
CASSNQAMNTEAFF
>TRBJ1-4|TRBD1|.|TRBV29-1
TGCAGCGTTGTAGGGGGCGTGGGTGAAAAACTGTTTTTT
CSVVGGVGEKLFF
>TRBJ2-3|TRBD2|.|TRBV6-1
TGTGCCAGCAGTGATGTGGGGCTAGCGGGAGGGCCGCAGTATTTT
CASSDVGLAGGPQYF
>TRBJ1-1|.|.|TRBV5-5
TGTGCCAGCAGCTTGGTTCAGATGAACACTGAAGCTTTCTTT
CASSLVQMNTEAFF
>TRBJ1-2|.|.|TRBV5-6
TGTGCCAGCAGCTTGGCTACGGCCCTCCGGGGTGGCTACACCTTC
CASSLATALRGGYTF
>TRBJ1-6|.|.|TRBV2
TGTGCCAGCCGATTCAGGGTTTCACCCCTCCACTTT
CASRFRVSPLHF
>TRBJ2-3|.|once|TRBV6-1
TGTGCCAGCAGTGCCACAGATACGCAGTATTTT
CASSATDTQYF
>TRBJ2-3|TRBD2|.|TRBV29-1
TGCAGCGTTGGTGGACTAGCGGGCACAGATACGCAGTATTTT
CSVGGLAGTDTQYF
>TRBJ1-5|.|.|TRBV19
TGTGCCAGCCGGGACAATAATCAGCCCCAGCATTTT
CASRDNNQPQHF
>TRBJ1-1|.|.|TRBV5-1
TGCGCCAGCAGCCAGGCCTCTGAAGCTTTCTTT
CASSQASEAFF
>TRBJ2-6|.|.|TRBV29-1
TGCAGCGTTGCCAGGGACACCGACTCTGGGGCCAACGTCCTGACTTTC
CSVARDTDSGANVLTF
>TRBJ2-2|.|.|TRBV2
TGTGCCAGCAGTGAAGGGCAGGGGTACACCGGGGAGCTGTTTTTT
CASSEGQGYTGELFF
>TRBJ1-2|.|.|TRBV5-6
TGTGCCAGCAGCTTTTACCGGGATTTCTATGGCTACACCTTC
CASSFYRDFYGYTF
>TRBJ1-4|.|.|TRBV6-1
TGTGCCAGCAGTGGAGACATCTCCCCTGAAAAACTGTTTTTT
CASSGDISPEKLFF
>TRBJ2-1|.|.|TRBV15
TGTGCCACCAGCAGAGCAGCTGGTAGGGATGAGCAGTTCTTC
CATSRAAGRDEQFF
>TRBJ1-1|.|once|TRBV2
TGTGCCAGAGTCAGGGACATGAACACTGAAGCTTTCTTT
CARVRDMNTEAFF
>TRBJ2-7|.|.|TRBV5-6
TGTGCCAGCAGCTTGGGCGGGGATTTCTACGAGCAGTACTTC
CASSLGGDFYEQYF
>TRBJ2-5|TRBD1|few|TRBV5-4
TGTGCCAGCAGCTCACCCGCGGGCAGGGGGCGCGAGGAGACCCAGTACTTC
CASSSPAGRGREETQYF